This TCR beta chain is from a study of blood T cell repertoires in COVID-19. Study overall: The origin of the acute and convalescent COVID-19 samples was the United States, Italy and Spain. Sources were T cells, B-cell-depleted T cells, or PBMCs; the material itself was cDNA or gDNA.

Per the germline V gene, CDR1 is LGHNA and CDR2 is YNFKEQ. This CDR3 is built from 13 residues. V lost 0 bases and J lost 4, with 4 bases in between. Under the authors' procedure: Quantification of nucleated cells was approximated via reference gene primer amplification. Only in-frame clones appear in the TCRdb table, and some are missing; sequencing was by immunoSEQ multiplex PCR. V, J and clone size are taken as reported in that table, and D and trimming were inferred from the DNA itself. Here the sample spans some 80,000 clones, about 89% being singletons. The sequence was collected from a man in his forties or fifties with active or convalescent COVID-19. The genes are TRBV4-2 and TRBJ1-5; D unclear. The specimen sequenced was peripheral blood. CDR3 coding DNA: TGTGCCAGCAGCCAAGAATTAAATCAGCCCCAGCATTTT. Residues: CASSQELNQPQHF.